This T cell receptor (beta chain) was sequenced in a study of beta chain features in type 1 diabetes. Study-wide points: In all four CD4+ subsets, TCRB CDR3 length was significantly, moderately reduced in type 1 diabetes.

Trimming took off 2 bases at V and 3 bases at J, with 12 bases between the two ends. The CDR3 is 14 amino acids. CDR1 and CDR2 from the germline V gene are SGHRS and YFSETQ. The entirety of the isolated RNA underwent reverse transcription, so expressed TCRB transcripts were sequenced. TCRdb's table, derived via immunoSEQ multiplex PCR, lists solely in-frame clones and lacks some. The sample has around 280,000 clones, approximately 15% seen once; the top ten hold 0.015% to 0.019%. CD45RO/CCR7/CD25/CD127/CD95/CD27 sorting isolated CD4+ naive, central memory, regulatory and stem cell-like memory cells. Note on this clone: What it recognizes is unknown.

The rearrangement joins TRBV5-1 to TRBJ2-7; D is perhaps TRBD2 (5 bases). This receptor was identified in a man aged 18 to 30 with type 1 diabetes. The sequencing sample was made of naive CD4+ T cells from blood. CDR3 protein: CASSFRELSYEQYF. DNA of the CDR3: TGCGCCAGCAGCTTTCGGGAACTGAGCTACGAGCAGTACTTC.